This entry lists 21 T cell receptor beta chains sequenced from one sample in a study of cytomegalovirus exposure and HLA in healthy donors. The repertoire was sequenced with immunoSEQ multiplex PCR; TCRdb's copy has only in-frame clones and lacks some. The sample includes around 60,000 clones, roughly nine tenths of them seen just once. Sequencing used PBMCs. The receptors were sampled from a woman aged 18-30 years in good health and CMV-seronegative.

V is TRBV4-3 and J is TRBJ2-7; D possibly corresponds to TRBD1 (6 bases). Germline CDR1 LGHNA, CDR2 YSLEER. Trimming cost V 1 base and J 3 bases, with 13 bases left between them. The CDR3 extends over 15 amino acids. CDR3 loop: CASSQVIGQLYEQYF. The CDR3 nucleotides are TGCGCCAGCAGCCAAGTCATAGGACAGCTCTACGAGCAGTACTTC.

The CDR3 loop reads CATSRSRTTAYNEQFF. CDR3 bases: TGTGCCACCAGCAGATCGAGGACTACTGCCTACAATGAGCAGTTCTTC. J is TRBJ2-1 and V is TRBV15, with D possibly being TRBD2 (6 bases). Trimming took 2 bases from V and 2 from J, leaving 13 bases between them. Per the germline V gene, CDR1 is LNHNV and CDR2 is YYDKDF (reference sequence). This CDR3 has 16 residues.

The chain recombines TRBV10-3 with TRBJ2-1, with a tentative D call TRBD1 (6 bases). CDR3 length: 12 residues. Germline loops: CDR1 ENHRY, CDR2 SYGVKD. Trimming removed 2 bases from V and 7 bases from J, with 6 bases in between. The CDR3 DNA reads TGTGCCATCAGTGAGACAGGGAATGAGCAGTTCTTC. Its protein product is CAISETGNEQFF.

V and J are TRBV5-4 and TRBJ1-1; 10 bases align to TRBD1. The germline gives CDR1 SGHNT, CDR2 YYREEE (reference sequence). This CDR3 has 12 residues. V was clipped by 9 bases and J by 4 bases; unmatched bases: 3. CDR3 amino acids: CATWTGGTEAFF. CDR3 nucleotides: TGTGCCACATGGACAGGGGGCACTGAAGCTTTCTTT.

The chain combines TRBV29-1 with TRBJ2-7, with 9 positions matching TRBD1. Germline V gene data show CDR1 as SQVTM and CDR2 as ANQGSEA. The junction had 12 bases not matched to a gene; V was cut back by 6 bases and J by 0 bases. The CDR3 consists of 16 residues. CDR3 nucleotides: TGCAGCGTCCGCCCCCGGGACAGGGACTTCTCCTACGAGCAGTACTTC. This codes for CSVRPRDRDFSYEQYF.

CDR3 loop: CASSQGVSSLGGYTF. The CDR3, as DNA: TGCGCCAGCAGCCAAGGGGTCTCTTCCCTCGGGGGCTACACCTTC. V is TRBV4-1 and J is TRBJ1-2; D unclear. Germline CDR1 is MGHRA and CDR2 is YSYEKL. CDR3 length: 15 amino acids. V lost 1 base and J lost 8, with 17 bases in between.

In nucleotides, the CDR3 is TGTGCCAGCAGTTACGGACAGGGGGGTGGAAACACCATATATTTT. This encodes CASSYGQGGGNTIYF. The chain employs TRBV6-5 and TRBJ1-3; 10 bases are shared with TRBD1. Germline values: CDR1 MNHEY, CDR2 SVGAGI. The CDR3 sequence is 15 residues long. J was trimmed by 3 bases and V by 2 bases; bases with no gene match: 1.

In this sample, this clone turned up once. This chain connects TRBV5-1 to TRBJ2-3; no definite D call. CDR1 and CDR2 from the germline V gene are SGHRS and YFSETQ. The V gene lost 0 bases and the J gene lost 0 bases, with 2 bases spanning the gap. The CDR3 loop spans 13 amino acids. This CDR3 is CASSLASTDTQYF. In nucleotides, the CDR3 is TGCGCCAGCAGCTTGGCTAGCACAGATACGCAGTATTTT. Full variable domain (rest looked up from reference TRBV5-1 and TRBJ2-3): KAGVTQTPRYLIKTRGQQVTLSCSPISGHRSVSWYQQTPGQGLQFLFEYFSETQRNKGNFPGRFSGRQFSNSRSEMNVSTLELGDSALYLCASSLASTDTQYFGPGTRLTVL.

The chain uses TRBV13 and TRBJ1-2, with 7 bases aligning to TRBD1. Unmatched junction bases numbered 9, after V lost 5 bases and J lost 3 bases. The germline CDR1 and CDR2 sequences are PRHDT and FYEKMQ (reference sequence). CDR3 length: 15 amino acids. This CDR3 is CASSPGQTSDYGYTF. The CDR3 DNA follows: TGTGCCAGCAGCCCGGGACAGACGTCTGACTATGGCTACACCTTC.

V usage is TRBV28 and J usage is TRBJ1-1; possible D gene TRBD1, 6 bases. CDR3 size: 13 residues. Germline CDR1 and CDR2: MDHEN and SYDVKM. Trimming pared 5 bases from V and 6 bases from J, leaving 13 bases between. CDR3 region: CASSRTVRPEAFF. The CDR3 nucleotides are TGTGCCAGCAGTAGGACAGTTCGTCCTGAAGCTTTCTTT.

This clone was seen just once. V usage is TRBV30 and J usage is TRBJ1-5, with 11 bases identical to TRBD1. The V and J ends lost 2 bases and 8 bases, in that order; junction bases with no gene match: 14. The germline gives CDR1 GTSNPN, CDR2 SVGIG (reference sequence). There are 17 residues in the CDR3. As DNA, the CDR3 is TGTGCCTGGAGTACCGGACCGGGACAGGGGGGTAGTGAGCCCCAGCATTTT. This translates into CAWSTGPGQGGSEPQHF.

The rearrangement links TRBV7-8 to TRBJ2-1; the D gene is possibly TRBD2 (6 bases). The CDR3 length is 15 residues. The germline V gene encodes CDR1 SGHVS and CDR2 FQNEAQ. The V gene lost 5 bases and the J gene lost 3 bases, with 14 bases spanning the gap. CDR3 sequence reads: CASSPVEGGYNEQFF. In nucleotides, the CDR3 is TGTGCCAGCAGCCCGGTGGAGGGAGGCTACAATGAGCAGTTCTTC.

V is TRBV9 and J is TRBJ2-2, with D possibly TRBD1 on 6 matching bases. The CDR3 contains 16 residues. Looked up from germline, CDR1 is SGDLS and CDR2 is YYNGEE. V was pared by 2 bases and J by 6 bases, with 17 bases between. In DNA, the CDR3 is TGTGCCAGCAGCGTGAGGGGAGATGGGGGCGCCGGGGAGCTGTTTTTT. This codes for CASSVRGDGGAGELFF.

The V gene is TRBV28, the J gene TRBJ1-1; possible D gene TRBD1, 6 bases. CDR1 MDHEN and CDR2 SYDVKM come from the germline V gene. The CDR3 length is 17 residues. The V and J ends lost 4 bases and 1 base respectively, with 19 bases between them. This CDR3 reads CASSSLRGQKWNTEAFF. The DNA of the CDR3 is TGTGCCAGCAGTTCCCTCCGTGGACAGAAGTGGAACACTGAAGCTTTCTTT. The variable domain in full, completed from reference TRBV28 and TRBJ1-1, reads DVKVTQSSRYLVKRTGEKVFLECVQDMDHENMFWYRQDPGLGLRLIYFSYDVKMKEKGDIPEGYSVSREKKERFSLILESASTNQTSMYLCASSSLRGQKWNTEAFFGQGTRLTVV.

J is TRBJ2-5 and V is TRBV7-8; TRBD2 matches 16 bases. CDR3 length: 20 amino acids. V was pared by 1 base and J by 1 base, with 9 bases of the junction left unmatched. Looked up from germline, CDR1 is SGHVS and CDR2 is FQNEAQ. CDR3 in DNA: TGTGCCAGCAGCTTAGTGGGACTAGCGGGAGGGCCCTCGGCCCAAGAGACCCAGTACTTC. This sequence encodes CASSLVGLAGGPSAQETQYF.

The chain has TRBV28 and TRBJ1-3, with D possibly matching TRBD1 (6 bases). Trimming shortened V by 5 bases and J by 0 bases, and 8 bases separated the two germline ends. Per germline, CDR1 MDHEN and CDR2 SYDVKM. This CDR3 region has 14 residues. CDR3: CASSLQGSGNTIYF. The CDR3, as DNA: TGTGCCAGCAGTCTACAGGGCTCTGGAAACACCATATATTTT. The whole variable domain, filled in from reference TRBV28 and TRBJ1-3, reads DVKVTQSSRYLVKRTGEKVFLECVQDMDHENMFWYRQDPGLGLRLIYFSYDVKMKEKGDIPEGYSVSREKKERFSLILESASTNQTSMYLCASSLQGSGNTIYFGEGSWLTVV.

Only a few counts were recorded for this clone. The chain carries TRBV20-1 and TRBJ2-7, with TRBD1 identical over 8 bases. Germline V gene data show CDR1 as DFQATT and CDR2 as SNEGSKA (reference sequence). Trimming at V came to 5 bases and at J to 6 bases, leaving 3 bases not matched to a gene. The CDR3 length is 11 residues. In nucleotides, the CDR3 is TGCAGTGCTTCGGACAGGGTCGAGCAGTACTTC. It yields the protein CSASDRVEQYF.

The count of this clone is one. The chain is built from TRBV5-1 and TRBJ2-7; D may be TRBD1 (6 bases). This CDR3 contains 13 residues. CDR1 is SGHRS and CDR2 is YFSETQ in the germline V gene. Deletions cut 7 bases from V and 5 bases from J, with 16 bases between. CDR3 nucleotide sequence: TGCGCCAGCGCCGGGACAAGTCACAACGAGCAGTACTTC. This codes for CASAGTSHNEQYF.

This rearrangement joins TRBV2 to TRBJ2-2; 7 bases match TRBD1. J lost 3 bases, V lost 7 bases, and 8 bases had no gene match. The CDR3 is 15 amino acids. Germline loops: CDR1 SNHLY, CDR2 FYNNEI. The CDR3 is CASMETGLDTGELFF. The CDR3 DNA sequence: TGTGCCAGCATGGAGACAGGGTTAGACACCGGGGAGCTGTTTTTT.

The rearrangement joins TRBV10-3 to TRBJ1-1; 7 bases are shared with TRBD1. The germline V gene encodes CDR1 ENHRY and CDR2 SYGVKD. After removal of 6 bases from V and 2 bases from J, the junction contained 6 bases not matched to a gene. The CDR3 runs to 14 residues. The CDR3 region is CAIRLTGDNTEAFF. CDR3 DNA sequence: TGTGCCATCAGGCTTACAGGGGATAACACTGAAGCTTTCTTT.

The chain combines TRBV10-3 with TRBJ1-1, with D perhaps matching TRBD1 (6 bases). Trimming removed 10 bases from V and 3 bases from J, with 12 bases in between. The CDR3 extends over 12 amino acids. Germline V gives CDR1 ENHRY, CDR2 SYGVKD. The CDR3: CATGDMDTEAFF. Written as DNA, the CDR3 is TGTGCCACCGGGGACATGGACACTGAAGCTTTCTTT.